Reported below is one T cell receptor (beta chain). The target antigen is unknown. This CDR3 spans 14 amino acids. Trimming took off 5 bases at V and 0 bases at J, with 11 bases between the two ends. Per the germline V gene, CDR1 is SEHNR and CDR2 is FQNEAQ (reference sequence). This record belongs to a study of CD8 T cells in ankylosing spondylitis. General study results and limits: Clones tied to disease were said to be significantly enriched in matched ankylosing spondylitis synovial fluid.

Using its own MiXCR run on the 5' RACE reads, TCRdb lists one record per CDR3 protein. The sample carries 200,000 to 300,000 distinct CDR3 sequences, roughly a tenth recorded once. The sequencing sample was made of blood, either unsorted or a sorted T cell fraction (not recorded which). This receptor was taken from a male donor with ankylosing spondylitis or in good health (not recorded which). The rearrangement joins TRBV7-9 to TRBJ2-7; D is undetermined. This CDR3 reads CASSVDGDSYEQYF. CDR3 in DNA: TGTGCCAGCAGCGTGGACGGCGACTCCTACGAGCAGTACTTC.